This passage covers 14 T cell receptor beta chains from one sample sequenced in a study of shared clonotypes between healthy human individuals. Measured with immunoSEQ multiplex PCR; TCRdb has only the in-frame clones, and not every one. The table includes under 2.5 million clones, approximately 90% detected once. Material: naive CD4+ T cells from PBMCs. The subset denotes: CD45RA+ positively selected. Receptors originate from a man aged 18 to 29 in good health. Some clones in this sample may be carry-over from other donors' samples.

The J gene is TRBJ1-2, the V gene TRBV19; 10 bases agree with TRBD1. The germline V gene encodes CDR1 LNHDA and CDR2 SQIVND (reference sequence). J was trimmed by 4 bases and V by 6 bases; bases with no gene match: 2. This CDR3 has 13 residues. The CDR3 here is CASRTGGVYGYTF. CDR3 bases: TGTGCCAGTAGGACAGGGGGCGTCTATGGCTACACCTTC.

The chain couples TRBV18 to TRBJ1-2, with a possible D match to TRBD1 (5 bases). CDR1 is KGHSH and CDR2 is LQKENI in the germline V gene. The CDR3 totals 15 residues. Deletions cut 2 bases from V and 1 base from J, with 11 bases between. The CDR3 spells CASSPSDSVNYGYTF. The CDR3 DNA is TGTGCCAGCTCACCATCTGACAGCGTTAACTATGGCTACACCTTC. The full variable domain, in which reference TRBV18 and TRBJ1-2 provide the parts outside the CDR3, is NAGVMQNPRHLVRRRGQEARLRCSPMKGHSHVYWYRQLPEEGLKFMVYLQKENIIDESGMPKERFSAEFPKEGPSILRIQQVVRGDSAAYFCASSPSDSVNYGYTFGSGTRLTVV.

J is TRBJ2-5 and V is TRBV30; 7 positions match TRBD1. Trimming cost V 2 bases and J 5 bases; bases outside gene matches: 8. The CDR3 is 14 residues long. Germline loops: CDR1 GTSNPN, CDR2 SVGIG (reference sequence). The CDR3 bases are TGTGCCTGGAGTACCAACAGGGGTACCGAGACCCAGTACTTC. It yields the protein CAWSTNRGTETQYF.

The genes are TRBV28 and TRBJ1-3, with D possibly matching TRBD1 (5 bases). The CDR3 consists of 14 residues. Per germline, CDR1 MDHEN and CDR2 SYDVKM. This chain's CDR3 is CASQGPSEGNTIYF. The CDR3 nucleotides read TGTGCTTCCCAGGGTCCCTCTGAGGGAAACACCATATATTTT.

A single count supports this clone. The CDR3 protein is CASSQTGGNYEQYF. CDR3 coding DNA: TGTGCCAGCTCACAGACAGGGGGTAACTACGAGCAGTACTTC. The chain joins TRBV18 to TRBJ2-7, with 9 bases matching TRBD1. With 4 bases clipped from V and 3 bases from J, the junction kept 4 bases outside the gene matches. Looked up from germline, CDR1 is KGHSH and CDR2 is LQKENI. The CDR3 consists of 14 residues.

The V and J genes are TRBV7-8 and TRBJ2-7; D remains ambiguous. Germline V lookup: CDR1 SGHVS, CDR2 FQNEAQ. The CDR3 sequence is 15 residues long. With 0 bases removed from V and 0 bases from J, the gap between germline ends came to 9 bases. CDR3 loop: CASSLARHISYEQYF. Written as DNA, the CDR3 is TGTGCCAGCAGCTTAGCGCGACACATCTCCTACGAGCAGTACTTC.

The CDR3 spells CAIRDIGRGSYTF. The CDR3 nucleotides read TGTGCCATCAGGGACATAGGACGAGGAAGCTACACCTTC. This chain uses TRBV10-3 with TRBJ1-2, with a possible D match to TRBD1 (5 bases). The CDR3 is made up of 13 amino acids. CDR1 ENHRY and CDR2 SYGVKD come from the germline V gene. V was trimmed by 6 bases and J by 9 bases, leaving 17 bases between them.

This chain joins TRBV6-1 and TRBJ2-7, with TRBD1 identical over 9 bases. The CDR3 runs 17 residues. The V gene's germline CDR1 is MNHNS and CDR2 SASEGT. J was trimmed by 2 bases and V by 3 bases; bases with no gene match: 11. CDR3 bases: TGTGCCAGCAGTGACACGCTCTTTCGACAGGGGGCCTACGAGCAGTACTTC. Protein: CASSDTLFRQGAYEQYF.

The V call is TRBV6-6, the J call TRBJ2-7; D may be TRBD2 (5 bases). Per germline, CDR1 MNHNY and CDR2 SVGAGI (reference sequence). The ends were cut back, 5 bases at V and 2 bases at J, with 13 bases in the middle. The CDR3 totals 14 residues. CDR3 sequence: CASSPSREPYEQYF. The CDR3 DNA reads TGTGCCAGCAGTCCATCTAGGGAGCCCTACGAGCAGTACTTC.

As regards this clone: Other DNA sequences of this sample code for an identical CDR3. The CDR3 DNA follows: TGCGCCAGCAGCTTGGACGCGGGAGGACCCTACGAGCAGTACTTC. Translating it yields CASSLDAGGPYEQYF. The chain is built from TRBV5-1 and TRBJ2-7, with TRBD2 identical over 8 bases. Germline trimming cut 0 bases from V and 2 bases from J; bases unmatched to any gene: 4. The germline V gene encodes CDR1 SGHRS and CDR2 YFSETQ. This CDR3 contains 15 residues.

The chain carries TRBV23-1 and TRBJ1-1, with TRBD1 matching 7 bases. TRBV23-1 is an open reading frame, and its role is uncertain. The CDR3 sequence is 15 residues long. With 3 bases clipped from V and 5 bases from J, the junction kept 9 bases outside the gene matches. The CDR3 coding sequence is TGCGCCAGCAGTCACCGAGGGACAGACCAGACTGAAGCTTTCTTT. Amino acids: CASSHRGTDQTEAFF.

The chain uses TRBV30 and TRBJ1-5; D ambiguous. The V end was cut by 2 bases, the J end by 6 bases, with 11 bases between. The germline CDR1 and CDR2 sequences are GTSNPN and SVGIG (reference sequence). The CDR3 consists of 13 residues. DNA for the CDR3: TGTGCCTGGAGTCCGGCGTTGGGTCAGCCCCAGCATTTT. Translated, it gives CAWSPALGQPQHF.

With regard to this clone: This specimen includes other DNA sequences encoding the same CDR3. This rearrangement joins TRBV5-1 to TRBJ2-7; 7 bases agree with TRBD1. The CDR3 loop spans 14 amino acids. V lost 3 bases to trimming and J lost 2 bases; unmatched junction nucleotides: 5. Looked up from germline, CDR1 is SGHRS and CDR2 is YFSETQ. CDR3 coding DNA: TGCGCCAGCAGCTCTGACAGGGACCCCTACGAGCAGTACTTC. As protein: CASSSDRDPYEQYF.

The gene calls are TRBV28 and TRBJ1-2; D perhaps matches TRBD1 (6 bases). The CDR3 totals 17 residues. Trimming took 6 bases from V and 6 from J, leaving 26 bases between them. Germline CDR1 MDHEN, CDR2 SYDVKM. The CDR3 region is CASRFLIGGGKRDGYTF. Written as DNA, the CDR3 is TGTGCCAGCAGATTCCTGATCGGAGGGGGGAAGAGGGATGGCTACACCTTC.